The 7 T cell receptor beta chains in this list originate from one sample, sequenced in a study of CD8+CD57+ T cells in acquired aplastic anemia. Template material for TCR beta VDJ and CDR3 profiling consisted of genomic DNA. TCRdb processed the reads anew with MiXCR; each CDR3 protein has one entry. The sample lists 150,000 to 160,000 distinct CDR3 sequences; approximately 52% were seen once. Individuals selected for sequencing had exhibited CD8+CD57+ cell expansion on flow cytometry. The sample was sorted CD4+, CD8+, or CD8+CD57+ T cells (not recorded which) from PBMCs. The receptors here all came from a human donor with aplastic anemia.

Written as DNA, the CDR3 is TGTGCTAGGGACGCCTATAGCAATCAGCCCCAGCATTTT. It specifies CARDAYSNQPQHF. The V and J genes are TRBV19 and TRBJ1-5; D possibly corresponds to TRBD1 (5 bases). In germline, CDR1 is LNHDA, CDR2 SQIVND (reference sequence). The CDR3 has 13 residues.

This clonotype was detected many times. The genes are TRBV6-5 and TRBJ1-2; 8 nucleotides match TRBD1. This CDR3 contains 15 residues. V shed 2 bases, J shed 4 bases, and the junction held 6 bases outside the gene matches. CDR1 MNHEY and CDR2 SVGAGI come from the germline V gene. This CDR3 is CASSYATGAGYGYTF. In nucleotides, the CDR3 is TGTGCCAGCAGTTACGCGACAGGGGCGGGCTATGGCTACACCTTC.

The gene calls are TRBV20-1 and TRBJ2-7, with D unclear. The CDR3 consists of 11 residues. Germline V CDR1 and CDR2: DFQATT, SNEGSKA (reference sequence). The V end was cut by 8 bases, the J end by 4 bases, with 12 bases between. The CDR3 protein is CSSEVRYEQYF. In DNA, the CDR3 is TGCAGTTCCGAGGTCCGTTACGAGCAGTACTTC.

This clonotype was seen only a few times. The chain combines TRBV10-3 with TRBJ2-1; 13 positions agree with TRBD2. CDR1 and CDR2 from the germline V gene are ENHRY and SYGVKD. Losses at the gene ends were 4 bases for V and 3 bases for J; bases not matched to a gene: 3. The length of the CDR3 is 16 residues. CDR3 sequence (DNA): TGTGCCATCAGTGCAGGACTAGCGGGAGTCTACAATGAGCAGTTCTTC. This codes for CAISAGLAGVYNEQFF.

By share, this clonotype counts as medium-sized (0.01 to 0.1%). This chain links TRBV20-1 with TRBJ2-3; 11 nucleotides line up with TRBD2. This CDR3 contains 16 residues. Germline CDR1 DFQATT, CDR2 SNEGSKA (reference sequence). V shed 3 bases, J shed 2 bases, and the junction held 7 bases outside the gene matches. CDR3 in DNA: TGCAGTGCTAGGCTCGAGACTAGCGGGGACACAGATACGCAGTATTTT. As protein: CSARLETSGDTDTQYF.

V and J are TRBV9 and TRBJ2-7, with D perhaps TRBD1 or TRBD2 (5 bases each). The germline V gene encodes CDR1 SGDLS and CDR2 YYNGEE. V was shortened by 0 bases and J by 2 bases, with 9 bases between the two germline ends. The CDR3 length is 14 residues. The CDR3 here is CASSVDGGPYEQYF. The CDR3 DNA reads TGTGCCAGCAGCGTAGATGGGGGACCCTACGAGCAGTACTTC.

This chain joins TRBV20-1 and TRBJ2-5; 15 nucleotides agree with TRBD2. The length of the CDR3 is 15 residues. Germline values: CDR1 DFQATT, CDR2 SNEGSKA (reference sequence). Trimming took 1 base from V and 5 from J; bases not matched to a gene: 2. The CDR3 nucleotides are TGCAGTGCTAGAGCCGGGACTAGCGGGAGGGAGACCCAGTACTTC. Protein sequence: CSARAGTSGRETQYF.